One and the same sample provided the 30 T cell receptor beta chains below, sequenced in a study of blood T cell repertoires in COVID-19. Assay: immunoSEQ multiplex PCR; the TCRdb copy retains only in-frame clones and omits some. The sample contains around 430,000 clones, about 87% of which appear only once. Sequencing was done on a sample of PBMCs or T cells enriched from blood (not recorded which). These receptor sequences come from a woman in her forties or fifties who had recovered from COVID-19.

The V gene is TRBV9, the J gene TRBJ2-2; D unresolved. Germline CDR1 reads SGDLS; CDR2 reads YYNGEE. Between the trimmed V and J ends, which lost 3 bases and 1 base, there was a span of 4 bases. The length of the CDR3 is 13 residues. CDR3 region: CASSDKNTGELFF. DNA of the CDR3: TGTGCCAGCAGCGATAAGAACACCGGGGAGCTGTTTTTT.

The chain joins TRBV6-5 to TRBJ1-3, with a weak D call TRBD1 (5 bases). The CDR3 sequence is 14 residues long. V was trimmed by 8 bases and J by 0 bases, leaving 11 bases between them. From germline, CDR1 is MNHEY and CDR2 SVGAGI. DNA for the CDR3: TGTGCCAGCGTTGGGGCAAACTCTGGAAACACCATATATTTT. Its protein is CASVGANSGNTIYF.

This rearrangement joins TRBV19 to TRBJ1-2; 8 bases align to TRBD1. With V trimmed by 5 bases and J by 0 bases, 5 bases remained unmatched. The CDR3 has 15 amino acids. Germline loops: CDR1 LNHDA, CDR2 SQIVND (reference sequence). CDR3 sequence: CASSPDRVSNYGYTF. DNA for the CDR3: TGTGCCAGTAGTCCGGACAGGGTCTCTAACTATGGCTACACCTTC.

The genes are TRBV2 and TRBJ2-7; the D gene is possibly TRBD1 (5 bases). The CDR3 extends over 12 amino acids. Looked up from germline, CDR1 is SNHLY and CDR2 is FYNNEI. The ends were cut back, 6 bases at V and 5 bases at J, with 11 bases in the middle. CDR3 DNA: TGTGCCAGCAGGTCCCGCAGGGACGAGCAGTACTTC. Protein product: CASRSRRDEQYF.

This chain joins TRBV7-9 and TRBJ1-6, with TRBD1 matching over 8 bases. Germline V gene lookup returns CDR1 SEHNR and CDR2 FQNEAQ (reference sequence). J lost 3 bases, V lost 3 bases, and 1 base had no gene match. The CDR3 is 15 amino acids. CDR3 in amino acids: CASSFGTGYNSPLHF. The CDR3 DNA sequence: TGTGCCAGCAGCTTCGGGACAGGCTATAATTCACCCCTCCACTTT.

This clone was recorded once. The chain couples TRBV10-3 to TRBJ1-1, with TRBD1 matching 10 bases. This CDR3 region has 17 residues. After removal of 5 bases from V and 1 base from J, the junction contained 10 bases not matched to a gene. Looked up from germline, CDR1 is ENHRY and CDR2 is SYGVKD. CDR3 protein: CAISIGQGDVGNTEAFF. The CDR3 nucleotides are TGTGCCATCAGTATTGGACAGGGGGACGTGGGGAACACTGAAGCTTTCTTT.

The V and J genes are TRBV6-5 and TRBJ1-3; D gene unclear. V was pared by 4 bases and J by 2 bases, with 9 bases between. This CDR3 has 14 amino acids. Germline CDR1 and CDR2: MNHEY and SVGAGI. The CDR3 DNA reads TGTGCCAGCAGTTCCGGGGTAACTGGAAACACCATATATTTT. Translated, it gives CASSSGVTGNTIYF.

The CDR3 loop reads CASSPTGSSYEQYF. The CDR3 coding sequence is TGTGCCAGCAGCCCGACAGGGAGCTCCTACGAGCAGTACTTC. The chain links TRBV7-2 to TRBJ2-7; 7 bases fit TRBD1. The germline V gene has CDR1 SGHTA and CDR2 FQGNSA. Trimming removed 5 bases from V and 0 bases from J; junction bases left unmatched: 4. The CDR3 loop spans 14 amino acids.

This chain connects TRBV28 to TRBJ1-1; perhaps TRBD1 as D (5 bases). CDR1 and CDR2 (germline): MDHEN, SYDVKM. The CDR3 extends over 14 amino acids. V was shortened by 5 bases and J by 1 base, with 11 bases between the two germline ends. DNA for the CDR3: TGTGCCAGCAGTGCTCGACAGAGGAACACTGAAGCTTTCTTT. This translates into CASSARQRNTEAFF.

This chain links TRBV5-4 with TRBJ1-5; 7 positions match TRBD1. CDR3 length equals 15 residues. Germline V CDR1 and CDR2: SGHNT, YYREEE (reference sequence). The ends lost 4 bases at V and 4 bases at J; junction bases unmatched: 8. Written as DNA, the CDR3 is TGTGCCAGCAGCACACGACAGGGTGGAAATCAGCCCCAGCATTTT. Protein sequence: CASSTRQGGNQPQHF.

The V and J genes are TRBV5-4 and TRBJ2-5; no clear D gene. This CDR3 spans 14 amino acids. V was shortened by 0 bases and J by 5 bases, with 11 bases between the two germline ends. In germline, CDR1 is SGHNT, CDR2 YYREEE (reference sequence). CDR3 sequence: CASSLEGVRETQYF. The CDR3 coding sequence is TGTGCCAGCAGCTTGGAAGGAGTTAGGGAGACCCAGTACTTC.

CDR3 sequence reads: CASSKAMGDRGKAKTGELFF. CDR3 in DNA: TGTGCCAGCAGCAAAGCGATGGGGGACAGGGGAAAAGCGAAGACCGGGGAGCTGTTTTTT. The chain combines TRBV21-1 with TRBJ2-2; the D segment call TRBD1 is taken from the table without a DNA check. TRBV21-1 is a documented pseudogene. The CDR3 sequence is 20 residues long.

CDR3 residues: CASSESKLQAFF. The CDR3 region has the DNA TGCGCCAGCAGTGAGTCGAAGCTCCAAGCTTTCTTT. This sequence joins TRBV10-2 and TRBJ1-1, with D hard to call. Trimming took off 0 bases at V and 9 bases at J, with 8 bases between the two ends. This CDR3 is 12 amino acids long. CDR1 and CDR2 (germline): WSHSY, SAAADI.

The chain combines TRBV6-4 with TRBJ2-3; maybe TRBD2 (5 bases). Germline CDR1 and CDR2: MRHNA and SNTAGT. Between the trimmed V and J ends, which lost 2 bases and 2 bases, there was a span of 14 bases. This CDR3 has 16 amino acids. CDR3 DNA sequence: TGTGCCAGCAGTGACCAACGCGGGTATACCACAGATACGCAGTATTTT. As protein: CASSDQRGYTTDTQYF.

This clone was seen a few times. The genes are TRBV12-3 or TRBV12-4 and TRBJ1-5; D gene ambiguous. Trimming left V 5 bases short and J 9 bases short, with 11 bases between. The CDR3 sequence is 12 residues long. CDR3 sequence: CASSLPLSPQHF. CDR3 DNA sequence: TGTGCCAGCAGTCTACCCCTGTCGCCCCAGCATTTT.

The chain uses TRBV3-1 (or the pseudogene TRBV3-2) and TRBJ1-5, with TRBD1 matching over 11 bases. This CDR3 is built from 14 residues. Trimming cost V 5 bases and J 7 bases; bases outside gene matches: 4. Per the germline V gene, CDR1 is LGHDT and CDR2 is YNNKEL (reference sequence). CDR3 DNA: TGTGCCAGCAGCTCTCGGGACAGGGGGCAGCCCCAGCATTTT. It codes for CASSSRDRGQPQHF.

As concerns this clone: Other DNA sequences from this sample encode an identical CDR3 as well. The gene calls are TRBV12-3 or TRBV12-4 and TRBJ1-2, with 7 bases that match TRBD1. The CDR3 consists of 13 residues. V was pared by 6 bases and J by 3 bases, with 4 bases of the junction left unmatched. This CDR3 reads CASSPDRDYGYTF. For the CDR3, the DNA is TGTGCCAGCAGCCCCGACAGGGACTATGGCTACACCTTC.

The rearrangement links TRBV28 to TRBJ1-4; D ambiguous. CDR1 and CDR2 (germline): MDHEN, SYDVKM. The CDR3 spans 15 residues. V gave up 2 bases and J gave up 8 bases, with 15 bases separating them. The CDR3 DNA reads as TGTGCCAGCAGTTTAATTTATGGCTTGAGGGAAAAACTGTTTTTT. The encoded protein is CASSLIYGLREKLFF.

The chain joins TRBV28 to TRBJ1-5; 11 bases map to TRBD1. The CDR3 is 16 amino acids. The V gene end was trimmed by 5 bases and the J gene end by 7 bases; junction bases not matched to a gene: 10. The germline V gene has CDR1 MDHEN and CDR2 SYDVKM. CDR3 DNA sequence: TGTGCCAGCAGTGATACGGGACAGGGGGGAAGGCAGCCCCAGCATTTT. Amino acids: CASSDTGQGGRQPQHF.

This CDR3 is CASSLGQDYEQYF. The DNA for the CDR3 is TGTGCCAGCAGCTTAGGGCAGGACTACGAGCAGTACTTC. V usage is TRBV7-3 and J usage is TRBJ2-7; no clear D gene. CDR3 length equals 13 residues. Trimming shortened V by 2 bases and J by 3 bases, and 8 bases separated the two germline ends. The germline V gene encodes CDR1 SGHTA and CDR2 FQGTGA.

The chain has TRBV6-2 or TRBV6-3 and TRBJ1-1; D possibly corresponds to TRBD1 (5 bases). The germline gives CDR1 MNHEY, CDR2 SVGEGT. V lost 5 bases, J lost 1 base, and 11 bases lay in between. The CDR3 sequence is 14 residues long. The CDR3 region is CASSREDKNTEAFF. Here the CDR3 DNA reads TGTGCCAGCAGTAGAGAGGACAAGAACACTGAAGCTTTCTTT.

This clone was seen a handful of times. The chain carries TRBV7-9 and TRBJ2-3; D unclear. Germline-derived CDR1 and CDR2 are SEHNR and FQNEAQ (reference sequence). V shed 6 bases and J shed 0 bases, with 10 bases lying between them. The CDR3 has 14 residues. Here the CDR3 DNA reads TGTGCCAGCAGGAGTAGTAATAGCACAGATACGCAGTATTTT. Translating it yields CASRSSNSTDTQYF.

The chain links TRBV19 to TRBJ2-6; D is uncertain. V lost 7 bases and J lost 4, with 5 bases in between. Germline V gene data show CDR1 as LNHDA and CDR2 as SQIVND (reference sequence). CDR3 size: 12 residues. Written as DNA, the CDR3 is TGTGCCAGTATGCGGGGGGCCAACGTCCTGACTTTC. Translation gives CASMRGANVLTF.

CDR3 bases: TGCAGCGTTGAACAGGGCGATGGCTACACCTTC. This sequence encodes CSVEQGDGYTF. This sequence joins TRBV29-1 and TRBJ1-2; tentative D call: TRBD1 (5 bases). Deletions cut 2 bases from V and 6 bases from J, with 7 bases between. This CDR3 has 11 amino acids. The germline V gene has CDR1 SQVTM and CDR2 ANQGSEA.

The rearrangement uses TRBV19 and TRBJ1-2; 8 nucleotides match TRBD1. The length of the CDR3 is 16 residues. The V gene end was trimmed by 5 bases and the J gene end by 0 bases; junction bases not matched to a gene: 8. Germline CDR1 LNHDA, CDR2 SQIVND (reference sequence). CDR3 sequence (DNA): TGTGCCAGTAGTCCACTCGGGACAGGCCCTAACTATGGCTACACCTTC. Translation gives CASSPLGTGPNYGYTF. Combining the CDR3 with reference TRBV19 and TRBJ1-2 gives the whole variable domain DGGITQSPKYLFRKEGQNVTLSCEQNLNHDAMYWYRQDPGQGLRLIYYSQIVNDFQKGDIAEGYSVSREKKESFPLTVTSAQKNPTAFYLCASSPLGTGPNYGYTFGSGTRLTVV.

The gene calls are TRBV28 and TRBJ1-2; tentatively, D is TRBD1 (5 bases). Looked up from germline, CDR1 is MDHEN and CDR2 is SYDVKM. The CDR3 covers 12 residues. V was pared by 11 bases and J by 7 bases, with 17 bases between. The DNA of the CDR3 is TGTGCCGGAGGCGGGACGCAGGTTGGCTACACCTTC. Translated: CAGGGTQVGYTF.

Concerning this clone: The sample carries other DNA sequences with the same CDR3. The rearrangement links TRBV27 to TRBJ1-2; D not certain. The CDR3 spans 13 residues. The V end was cut by 3 bases, the J end by 4 bases, with 9 bases between. Germline V CDR1 and CDR2: MNHEY, SMNVEV (reference sequence). The CDR3 DNA is TGTGCCAGCAGTTTGACCGGAGTCTATGGCTACACCTTC. Its protein is CASSLTGVYGYTF.

V usage is TRBV19 and J usage is TRBJ1-5, with TRBD1 as a possible D gene (6 bases). V was trimmed by 3 bases and J by 4 bases, leaving 25 bases between them. The germline V gene encodes CDR1 LNHDA and CDR2 SQIVND (reference sequence). The CDR3 length is 19 residues. The CDR3 spells CASSILRQEVPDFNQPQHF. CDR3 nucleotide sequence: TGTGCCAGTAGTATCCTCAGACAGGAGGTCCCAGATTTTAATCAGCCCCAGCATTTT.

This clone has a handful of counts. The genes are TRBV5-1 and TRBJ1-2, with TRBD1 matching over 9 bases. The CDR3 is 15 residues long. Germline CDR1 and CDR2: SGHRS and YFSETQ. V gave up 4 bases and J gave up 3 bases; unmatched junction bases: 7. CDR3 protein: CASSPGQGLYYGYTF. As DNA, the CDR3 is TGCGCCAGCAGCCCGGGACAGGGACTGTACTATGGCTACACCTTC.

This clone was counted many times. J is TRBJ2-7 and V is TRBV4-2; a possible D gene is TRBD2 (6 bases). The CDR3 has 14 amino acids. Germline lookup yields CDR1 LGHNA and CDR2 YNFKEQ. Trimming took 4 bases from V and 4 from J, leaving 14 bases between them. The chain's CDR3 is CASSPRRGEYEQYF. The CDR3 bases are TGTGCCAGCAGCCCCCGGAGGGGAGAGTACGAGCAGTACTTC.